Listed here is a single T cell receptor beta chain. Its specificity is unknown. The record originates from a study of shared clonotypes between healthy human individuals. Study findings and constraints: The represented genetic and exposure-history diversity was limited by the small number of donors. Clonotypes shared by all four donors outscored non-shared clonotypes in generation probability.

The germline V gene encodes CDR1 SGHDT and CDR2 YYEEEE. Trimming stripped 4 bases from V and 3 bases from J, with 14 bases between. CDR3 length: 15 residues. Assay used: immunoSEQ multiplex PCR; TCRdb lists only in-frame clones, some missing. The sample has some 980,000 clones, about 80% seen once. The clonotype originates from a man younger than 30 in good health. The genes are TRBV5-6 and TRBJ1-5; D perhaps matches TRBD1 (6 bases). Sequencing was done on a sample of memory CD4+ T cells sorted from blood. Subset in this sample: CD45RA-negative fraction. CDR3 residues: CASSLGGQINQPQHF. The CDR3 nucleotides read TGTGCCAGCAGCCTGGGGGGGCAGATCAATCAGCCCCAGCATTTT.